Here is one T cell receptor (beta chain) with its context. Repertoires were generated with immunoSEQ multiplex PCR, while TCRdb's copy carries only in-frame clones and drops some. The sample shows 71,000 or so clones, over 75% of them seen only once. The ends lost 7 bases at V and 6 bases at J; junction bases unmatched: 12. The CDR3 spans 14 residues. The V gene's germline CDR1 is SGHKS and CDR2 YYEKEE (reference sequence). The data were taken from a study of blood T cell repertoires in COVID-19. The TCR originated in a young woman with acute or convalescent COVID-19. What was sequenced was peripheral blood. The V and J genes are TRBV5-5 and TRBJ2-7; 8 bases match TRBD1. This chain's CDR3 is CASCRQGNRGEQYF. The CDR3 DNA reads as TGTGCCAGCTGCCGACAGGGGAATCGCGGCGAGCAGTACTTC.